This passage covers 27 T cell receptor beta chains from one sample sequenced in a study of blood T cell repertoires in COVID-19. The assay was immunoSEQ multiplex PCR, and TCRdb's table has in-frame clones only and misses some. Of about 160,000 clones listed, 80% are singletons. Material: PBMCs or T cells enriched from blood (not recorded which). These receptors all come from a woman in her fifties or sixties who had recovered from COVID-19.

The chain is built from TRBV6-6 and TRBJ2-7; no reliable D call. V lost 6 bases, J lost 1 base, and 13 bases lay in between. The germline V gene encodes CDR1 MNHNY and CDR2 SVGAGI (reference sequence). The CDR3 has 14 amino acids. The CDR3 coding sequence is TGTGCCAGCAGCCCCGCTAGGCTATCCTACGAGCAGTACTTC. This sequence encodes CASSPARLSYEQYF.

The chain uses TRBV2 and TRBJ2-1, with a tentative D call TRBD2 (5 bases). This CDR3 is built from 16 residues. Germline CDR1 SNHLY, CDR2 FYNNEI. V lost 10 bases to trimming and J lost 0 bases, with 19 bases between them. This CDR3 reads CATTPDEGSSYNEQFF. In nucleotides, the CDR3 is TGTGCCACCACCCCGGATGAGGGTAGCTCCTACAATGAGCAGTTCTTC.

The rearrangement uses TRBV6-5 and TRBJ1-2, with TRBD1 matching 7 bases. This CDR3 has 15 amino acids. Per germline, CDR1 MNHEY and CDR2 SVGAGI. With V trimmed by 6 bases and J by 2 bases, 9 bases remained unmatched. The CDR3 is CASRGLTGKNYGYTF. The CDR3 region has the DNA TGTGCCAGCAGAGGGTTGACAGGGAAGAACTATGGCTACACCTTC.

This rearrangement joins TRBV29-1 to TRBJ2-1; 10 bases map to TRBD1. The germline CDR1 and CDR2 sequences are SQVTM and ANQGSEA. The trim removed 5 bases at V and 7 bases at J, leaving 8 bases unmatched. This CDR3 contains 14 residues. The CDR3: CSVPDRGLSNEQFF. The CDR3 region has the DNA TGCAGCGTTCCAGACAGGGGGCTGTCAAATGAGCAGTTCTTC.

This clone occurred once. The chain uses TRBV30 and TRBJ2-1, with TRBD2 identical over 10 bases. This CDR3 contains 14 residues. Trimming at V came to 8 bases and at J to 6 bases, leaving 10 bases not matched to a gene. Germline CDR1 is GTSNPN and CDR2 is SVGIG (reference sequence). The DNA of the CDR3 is TGTGCCATGAACGTGGGACTAGCGACCAATGAGCAGTTCTTC. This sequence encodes CAMNVGLATNEQFF.

The CDR3 coding sequence is TGCGCCAGCAGTCAATCCGACAGGCTCACCTATGGCTACACCTTC. Translation: CASSQSDRLTYGYTF. The V gene is TRBV23-1, the J gene TRBJ1-2; D possibly corresponds to TRBD1 (6 bases). TRBV23-1 is known as an ORF, though its function is uncertain. V lost 0 bases, J lost 4 bases, and 12 bases lay in between. The CDR3 contains 15 residues.

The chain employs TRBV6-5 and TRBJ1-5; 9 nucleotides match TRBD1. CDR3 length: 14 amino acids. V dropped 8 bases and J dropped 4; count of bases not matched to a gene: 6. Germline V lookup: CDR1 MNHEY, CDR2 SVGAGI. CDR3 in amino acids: CASAGTGNNQPQHF. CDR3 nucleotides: TGTGCCAGCGCTGGGACAGGGAATAATCAGCCCCAGCATTTT.

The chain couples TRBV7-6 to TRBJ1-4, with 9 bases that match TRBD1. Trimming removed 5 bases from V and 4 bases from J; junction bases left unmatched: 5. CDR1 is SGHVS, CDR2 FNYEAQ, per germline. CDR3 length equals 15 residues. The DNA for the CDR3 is TGTGCCAGCAGCCGACAGGGGGGTAGTAATGAAAAACTGTTTTTT. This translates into CASSRQGGSNEKLFF.

The CDR3 DNA reads TGTGCCAGTAGTCCGTACTTATCTCCCGGAGAGACCCAGTACTTC. The encoded protein is CASSPYLSPGETQYF. This chain connects TRBV19 to TRBJ2-5; D gene unclear. Per the germline V gene, CDR1 is LNHDA and CDR2 is SQIVND (reference sequence). CDR3 size: 15 residues. Trimming took off 5 bases at V and 4 bases at J, with 17 bases between the two ends.

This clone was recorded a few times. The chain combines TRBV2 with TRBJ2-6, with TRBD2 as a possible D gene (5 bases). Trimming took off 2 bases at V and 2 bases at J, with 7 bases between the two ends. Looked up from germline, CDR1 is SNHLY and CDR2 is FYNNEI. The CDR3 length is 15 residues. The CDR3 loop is CASSENGAGANVLTF. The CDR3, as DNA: TGTGCCAGCAGTGAAAACGGGGCTGGGGCCAACGTCCTGACTTTC.

CDR3 loop: CASRETGGSSPLHF. For the CDR3, the DNA is TGCGCCAGCAGAGAGACAGGGGGCAGTTCACCCCTCCACTTT. The chain uses TRBV5-1 and TRBJ1-6; 10 bases map to TRBD1. The V gene end was trimmed by 5 bases and the J gene end by 9 bases; junction bases not matched to a gene: 5. There are 14 residues in the CDR3. Germline V gives CDR1 SGHRS, CDR2 YFSETQ. Looking up the rest from reference TRBV5-1 and TRBJ1-6 gives the full variable domain: KAGVTQTPRYLIKTRGQQVTLSCSPISGHRSVSWYQQTPGQGLQFLFEYFSETQRNKGNFPGRFSGRQFSNSRSEMNVSTLELGDSALYLCASRETGGSSPLHFGNGTRLTVT.

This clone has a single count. CDR3 protein: CASSLDRGLVQPQHF. DNA for the CDR3: TGTGCCAGCAGCTTAGACAGGGGGCTAGTGCAGCCCCAGCATTTT. V is TRBV7-2 and J is TRBJ1-5; 9 bases map to TRBD1. The length of the CDR3 is 15 residues. V dropped 1 base and J dropped 7; count of bases not matched to a gene: 5. The germline V gene has CDR1 SGHTA and CDR2 FQGNSA.

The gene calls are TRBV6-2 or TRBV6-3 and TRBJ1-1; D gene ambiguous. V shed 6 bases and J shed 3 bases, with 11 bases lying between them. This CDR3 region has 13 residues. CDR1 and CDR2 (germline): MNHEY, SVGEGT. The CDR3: CASSLTPYTEAFF. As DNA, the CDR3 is TGTGCCAGCAGCCTTACACCGTACACTGAAGCTTTCTTT.

This CDR3 reads CASSLSTGVLGLAYEQYF. CDR3 nucleotides: TGTGCCAGCAGCCTCTCCACCGGGGTTCTAGGGTTAGCCTACGAGCAGTACTTC. The rearrangement joins TRBV9 to TRBJ2-7; possible D gene TRBD2, 5 bases. CDR1 and CDR2 from the germline V gene are SGDLS and YYNGEE. V gave up 4 bases and J gave up 2 bases, with 25 bases separating them. The CDR3 runs to 18 residues.

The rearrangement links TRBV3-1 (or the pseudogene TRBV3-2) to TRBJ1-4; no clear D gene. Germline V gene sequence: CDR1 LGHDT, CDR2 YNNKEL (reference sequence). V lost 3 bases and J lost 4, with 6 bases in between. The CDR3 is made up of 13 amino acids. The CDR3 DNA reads TGTGCCAGCAGCCAGACTTTTAATGAAAAACTGTTTTTT. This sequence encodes CASSQTFNEKLFF.

CDR3 sequence reads: CASSQDLGTSRAGELFF. CDR3 bases: TGTGCCAGCAGCCAAGATTTAGGGACTAGTCGCGCCGGGGAGCTGTTTTTT. The rearrangement joins TRBV14 to TRBJ2-2; 8 bases are shared with TRBD2. The V segment lost 0 bases and the J segment 6 bases; nucleotides outside the gene matches: 9. From germline, CDR1 is SGHDN and CDR2 FVKESK. The CDR3 length is 17 residues.

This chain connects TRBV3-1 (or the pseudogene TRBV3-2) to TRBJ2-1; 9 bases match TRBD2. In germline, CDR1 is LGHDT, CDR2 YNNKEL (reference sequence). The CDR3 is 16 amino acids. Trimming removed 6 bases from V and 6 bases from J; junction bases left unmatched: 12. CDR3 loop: CASSRESGGWFNEQFF. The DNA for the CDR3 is TGTGCCAGCAGTCGAGAAAGCGGGGGGTGGTTCAATGAGCAGTTCTTC.

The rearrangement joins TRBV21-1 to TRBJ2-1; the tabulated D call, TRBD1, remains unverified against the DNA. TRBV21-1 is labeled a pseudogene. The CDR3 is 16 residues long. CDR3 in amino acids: CASSVTVLHYYNEQFF. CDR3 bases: TGTGCCAGCAGCGTGACAGTCCTACACTATTACAATGAGCAGTTCTTC.

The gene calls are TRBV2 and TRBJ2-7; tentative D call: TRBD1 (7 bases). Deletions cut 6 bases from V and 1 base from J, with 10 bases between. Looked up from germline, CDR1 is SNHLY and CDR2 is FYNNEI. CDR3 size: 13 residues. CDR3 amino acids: CASRRDSSYEQYF. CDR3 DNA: TGTGCCAGCAGGCGGGACAGTTCCTACGAGCAGTACTTC.

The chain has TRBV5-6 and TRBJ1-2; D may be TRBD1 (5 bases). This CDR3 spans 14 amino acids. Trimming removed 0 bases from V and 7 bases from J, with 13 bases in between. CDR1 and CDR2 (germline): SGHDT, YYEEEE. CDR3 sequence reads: CASSLGQGLVGYTF. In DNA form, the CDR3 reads TGTGCCAGCAGCTTGGGTCAGGGCTTGGTTGGCTACACCTTC.

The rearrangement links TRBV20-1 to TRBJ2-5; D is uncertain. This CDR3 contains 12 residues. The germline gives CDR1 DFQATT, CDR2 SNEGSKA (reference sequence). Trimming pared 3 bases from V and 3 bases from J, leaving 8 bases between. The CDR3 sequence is CSASGLKETQYF. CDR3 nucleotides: TGCAGTGCTAGTGGCCTAAAAGAGACCCAGTACTTC.

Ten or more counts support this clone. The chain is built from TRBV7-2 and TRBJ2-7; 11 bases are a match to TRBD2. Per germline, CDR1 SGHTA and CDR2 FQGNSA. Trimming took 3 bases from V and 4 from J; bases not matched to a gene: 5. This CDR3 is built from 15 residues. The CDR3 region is CASSFSGGAGYEQYF. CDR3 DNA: TGTGCCAGCAGCTTTAGCGGGGGGGCAGGGTACGAGCAGTACTTC.

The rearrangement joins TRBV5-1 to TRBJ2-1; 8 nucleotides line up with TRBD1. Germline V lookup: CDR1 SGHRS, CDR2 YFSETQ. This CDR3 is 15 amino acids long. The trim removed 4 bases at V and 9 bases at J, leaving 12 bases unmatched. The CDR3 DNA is TGCGCCAGCAGCGATCGGACAGGGTTGAGGACTGAGCAGTTCTTC. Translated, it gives CASSDRTGLRTEQFF. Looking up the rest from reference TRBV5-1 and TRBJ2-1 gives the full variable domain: KAGVTQTPRYLIKTRGQQVTLSCSPISGHRSVSWYQQTPGQGLQFLFEYFSETQRNKGNFPGRFSGRQFSNSRSEMNVSTLELGDSALYLCASSDRTGLRTEQFFGPGTRLTVL.

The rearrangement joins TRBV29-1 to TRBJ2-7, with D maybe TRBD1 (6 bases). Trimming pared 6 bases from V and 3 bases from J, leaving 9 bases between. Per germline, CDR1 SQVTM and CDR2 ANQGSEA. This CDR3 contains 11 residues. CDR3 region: CSVGQLYEQYF. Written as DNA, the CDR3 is TGCAGCGTGGGACAACTCTACGAGCAGTACTTC.

Here the CDR3 reads CASSPGGPVATYEQYF. CDR3 DNA: TGTGCCAGCAGCCCGGGGGGTCCCGTGGCCACCTACGAGCAGTACTTC. This rearrangement joins TRBV5-6 to TRBJ2-7; 7 bases match TRBD2. This CDR3 is 16 amino acids long. Germline lookup yields CDR1 SGHDT and CDR2 YYEEEE. Trimming cost V 4 bases and J 2 bases; bases outside gene matches: 12.

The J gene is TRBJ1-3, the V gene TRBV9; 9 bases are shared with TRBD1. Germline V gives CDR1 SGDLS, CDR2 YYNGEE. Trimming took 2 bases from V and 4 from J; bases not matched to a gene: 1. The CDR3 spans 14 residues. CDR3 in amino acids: CASSVGQGGNTIYF. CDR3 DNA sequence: TGTGCCAGCAGCGTTGGACAGGGGGGAAACACCATATATTTT.

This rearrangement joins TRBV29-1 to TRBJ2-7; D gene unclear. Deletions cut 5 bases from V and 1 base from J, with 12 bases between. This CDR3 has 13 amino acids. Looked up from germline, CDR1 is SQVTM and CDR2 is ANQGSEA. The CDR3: CSVREAESYEQYF. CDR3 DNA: TGCAGCGTTCGCGAGGCAGAGTCCTACGAGCAGTACTTC.